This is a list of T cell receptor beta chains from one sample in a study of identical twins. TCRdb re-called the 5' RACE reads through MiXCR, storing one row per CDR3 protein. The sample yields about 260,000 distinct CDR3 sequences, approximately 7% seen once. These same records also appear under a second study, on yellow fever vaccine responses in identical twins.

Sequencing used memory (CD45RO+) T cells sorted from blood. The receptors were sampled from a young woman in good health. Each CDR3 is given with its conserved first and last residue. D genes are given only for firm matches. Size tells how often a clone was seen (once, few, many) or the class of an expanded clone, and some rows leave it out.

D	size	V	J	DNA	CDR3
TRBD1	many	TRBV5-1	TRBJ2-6	TGCGCCAGCAGCCCTAGGACAGGGGGATCTGGGGCCAACGTCCTGACTTTC	CASSPRTGGSGANVLTF
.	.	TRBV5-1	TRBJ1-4	TGCGCCAGCAGGGAGGTGGGGCCCCAGGAGAAACTGTTTTTT	CASREVGPQEKLFF
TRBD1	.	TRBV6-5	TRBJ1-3	TGTGCCAGCAGTTACGGGACAGGGACGGTCCACACCATATATTTT	CASSYGTGTVHTIYF
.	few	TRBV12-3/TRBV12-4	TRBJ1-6	TGTGCCAGCAGTCCCGGGGTCGGGGCATGGCCCCTCCACTTT	CASSPGVGAWPLHF
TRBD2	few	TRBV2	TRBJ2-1	TGTGCCACCAAGCGGGGGGGATACAATGAGCAGTTCTTC	CATKRGGYNEQFF
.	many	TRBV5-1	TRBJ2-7	TGCGCCAGCAGCTTGGTAAGGCAGTACGAGCAGTACTTC	CASSLVRQYEQYF
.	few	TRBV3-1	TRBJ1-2	TGTGCCAGCAGCCAAGATGGGGGGGCCGGCTATGGCTACACCTTC	CASSQDGGAGYGYTF
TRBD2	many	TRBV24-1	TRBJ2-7	TGTGCCACCAGTGACCGGACTAGCGGGAAATACGAGCAGTACTTC	CATSDRTSGKYEQYF
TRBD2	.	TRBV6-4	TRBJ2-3	TGTGCCAGCAGTGAAAGCGGGGGGGCCCCAGATACGCAGTATTTT	CASSESGGAPDTQYF
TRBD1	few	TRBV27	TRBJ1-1	TGTGCCAGCGGTAGACAGGGGCGGACTGAAGCTTTCTTT	CASGRQGRTEAFF
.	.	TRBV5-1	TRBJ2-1	TGCGCCAGCAGCATGACCCTTAATGAGCAGTTCTTC	CASSMTLNEQFF
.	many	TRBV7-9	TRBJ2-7	TGTGCCAGCAGCTCAATCTCGCCTTTGGGCTACGAGCAGTACTTC	CASSSISPLGYEQYF